Here is one T cell receptor (beta chain) with its context. Its target is unknown. This sample is part of a study of identical twins. General study findings and limits: Out-of-frame alpha sequences that twins shared showed excess low generation probability.

TCRdb re-called the 5' RACE reads with MiXCR, one entry per CDR3 protein. Of over 250,000 distinct CDR3 sequences in the sample, roughly 9% were seen once. The donors were all healthy and Caucasian. A further study also used this sample, focusing on yellow fever vaccine responses in identical twins. From that study: Twins showed a vaccine T cell response that reportedly seemed partly convergent, partly personalized.

The specimen was CD8+ T cells sorted from blood. The receptor comes from a woman between 18 and 29 years old in good health.

The CDR3 region has the DNA TGTGCCTGGAACGCCCTGGGCGGAAACACCATATATTTT. Translation gives CAWNALGGNTIYF. The chain employs TRBV30 and TRBJ1-3; D is uncertain. The germline V gene has CDR1 GTSNPN and CDR2 SVGIG (reference sequence). Trimming cost V 4 bases and J 4 bases, with 11 bases left between them. The CDR3 extends over 13 amino acids.